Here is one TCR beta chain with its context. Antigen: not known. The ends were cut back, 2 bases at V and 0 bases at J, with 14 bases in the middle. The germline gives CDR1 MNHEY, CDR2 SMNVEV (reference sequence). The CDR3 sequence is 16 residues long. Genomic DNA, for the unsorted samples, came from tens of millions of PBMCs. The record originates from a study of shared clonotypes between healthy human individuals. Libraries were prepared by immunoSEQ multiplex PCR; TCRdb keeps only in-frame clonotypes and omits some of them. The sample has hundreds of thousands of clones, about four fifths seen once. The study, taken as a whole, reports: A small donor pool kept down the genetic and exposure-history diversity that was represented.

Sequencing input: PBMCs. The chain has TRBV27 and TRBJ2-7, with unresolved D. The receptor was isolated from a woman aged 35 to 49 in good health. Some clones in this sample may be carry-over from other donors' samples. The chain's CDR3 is CASSLTGYPPSYEQYF. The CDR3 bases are TGTGCCAGCAGTTTAACGGGCTATCCCCCCTCCTACGAGCAGTACTTC.